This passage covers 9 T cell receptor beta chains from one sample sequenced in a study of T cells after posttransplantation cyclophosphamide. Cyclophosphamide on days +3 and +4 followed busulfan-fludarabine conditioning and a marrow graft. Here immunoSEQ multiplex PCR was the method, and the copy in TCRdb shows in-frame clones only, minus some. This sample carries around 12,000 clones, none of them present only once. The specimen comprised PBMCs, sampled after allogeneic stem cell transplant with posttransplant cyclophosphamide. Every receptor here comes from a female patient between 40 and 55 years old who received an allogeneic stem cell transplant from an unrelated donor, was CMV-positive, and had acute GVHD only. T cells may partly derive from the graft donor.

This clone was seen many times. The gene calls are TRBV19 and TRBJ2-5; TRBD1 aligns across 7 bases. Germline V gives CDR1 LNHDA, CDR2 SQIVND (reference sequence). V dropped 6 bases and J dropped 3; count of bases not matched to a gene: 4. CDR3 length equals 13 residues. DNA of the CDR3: TGTGCCAGTAGCCCGACAGGGAAAGAGACCCAGTACTTC. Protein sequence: CASSPTGKETQYF.

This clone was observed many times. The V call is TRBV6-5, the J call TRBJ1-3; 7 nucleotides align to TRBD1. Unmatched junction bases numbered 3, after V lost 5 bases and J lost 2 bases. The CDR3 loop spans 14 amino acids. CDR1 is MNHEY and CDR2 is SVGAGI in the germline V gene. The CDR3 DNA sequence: TGTGCCAGCAGTACAGGGGTTACTGGAAACACCATATATTTT. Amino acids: CASSTGVTGNTIYF.

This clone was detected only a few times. The CDR3 sequence is CASSPERGRNNQPQHF. In DNA form, the CDR3 reads TGTGCCAGCTCACCAGAAAGGGGGAGAAACAATCAGCCCCAGCATTTT. The V call is TRBV18, the J call TRBJ1-5, with a possible D match to TRBD1 (6 bases). The CDR3 runs to 16 residues. Germline V gene data show CDR1 as KGHSH and CDR2 as LQKENI. V was pared by 2 bases and J by 3 bases, with 14 bases between.

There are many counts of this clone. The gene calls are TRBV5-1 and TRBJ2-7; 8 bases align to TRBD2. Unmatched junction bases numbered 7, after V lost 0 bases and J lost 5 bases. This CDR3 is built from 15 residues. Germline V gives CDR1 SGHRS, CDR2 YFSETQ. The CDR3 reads CASSLGSGLVDEQYF. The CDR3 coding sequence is TGCGCCAGCAGCTTGGGTTCGGGACTAGTTGACGAGCAGTACTTC.

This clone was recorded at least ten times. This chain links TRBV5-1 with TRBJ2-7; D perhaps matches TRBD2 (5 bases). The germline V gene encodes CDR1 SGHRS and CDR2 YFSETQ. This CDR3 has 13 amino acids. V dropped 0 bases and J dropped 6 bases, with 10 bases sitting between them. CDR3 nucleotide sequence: TGCGCCAGCAGCTTGGTGCCTGGAGGCGAGCAGTACGTC. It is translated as CASSLVPGGEQYV.

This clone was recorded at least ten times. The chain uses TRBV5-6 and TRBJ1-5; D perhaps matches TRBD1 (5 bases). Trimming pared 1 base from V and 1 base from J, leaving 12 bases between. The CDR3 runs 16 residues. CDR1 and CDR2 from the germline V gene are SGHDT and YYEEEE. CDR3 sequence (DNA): TGTGCCAGCAGCTTGAAGGCAGGGTACAGCAATCAGCCCCAGCATTTT. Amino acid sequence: CASSLKAGYSNQPQHF.

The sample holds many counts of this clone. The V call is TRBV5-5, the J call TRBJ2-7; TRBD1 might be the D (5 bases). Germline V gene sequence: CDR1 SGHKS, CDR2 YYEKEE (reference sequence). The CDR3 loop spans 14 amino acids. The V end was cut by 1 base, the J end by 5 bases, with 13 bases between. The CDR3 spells CASSLPPQGNEQYV. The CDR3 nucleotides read TGTGCCAGCAGCTTGCCACCTCAGGGTAACGAGCAGTACGTC.

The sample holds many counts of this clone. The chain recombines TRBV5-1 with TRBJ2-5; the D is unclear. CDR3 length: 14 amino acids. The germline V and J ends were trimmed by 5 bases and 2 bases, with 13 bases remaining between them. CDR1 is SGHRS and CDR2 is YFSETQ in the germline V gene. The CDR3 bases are TGCGCCAGCAGTGTGTCCGGAGTACAAGAGACCCAGTACTTC. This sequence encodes CASSVSGVQETQYF.

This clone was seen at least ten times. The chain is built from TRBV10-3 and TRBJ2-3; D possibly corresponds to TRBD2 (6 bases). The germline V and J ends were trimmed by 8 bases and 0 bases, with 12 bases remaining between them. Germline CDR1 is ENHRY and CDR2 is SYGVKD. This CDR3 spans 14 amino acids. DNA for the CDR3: TGTGCCATCCGGACTGGGACTAGCACAGATACGCAGTATTTT. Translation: CAIRTGTSTDTQYF.